This is a list of T cell receptor beta chains from one sample in a study of blood T cell repertoires in COVID-19. Produced via immunoSEQ multiplex PCR; TCRdb's table is partial and in-frame only. The sample has some 230,000 clones; approximately 84% are singletons. Input material: PBMCs or T cells enriched from blood (not recorded which). Receptor source: a man aged 40-49 years who had recovered from COVID-19. The CDR3 runs from the conserved cysteine through the conserved F or W. D genes are given only for firm matches. Expanded clones get a size class; other rows say once, few or many, or leave the size out.

d_gene: TRBD2; len: 16; v_gene: TRBV5-4; j_gene: TRBJ2-5; abundance: .; CDR3aa: CASSPPGGGDKETQYF; CDR3nt: TGTGCCAGCAGCCCTCCCGGCGGGGGGGATAAAGAGACCCAGTACTTC
d_gene: TRBD1; len: 16; v_gene: TRBV18; j_gene: TRBJ2-3; abundance: .; CDR3aa: CASSPSGTGSTDTQYF; CDR3nt: TGTGCCAGCTCACCGAGCGGGACAGGGAGCACAGATACGCAGTATTTT
d_gene: TRBD1; len: 14; v_gene: TRBV11-3; j_gene: TRBJ2-7; abundance: .; CDR3aa: CASRPGQGSDEQYF; CDR3nt: TGTGCCAGCCGCCCGGGACAGGGTAGCGACGAGCAGTACTTC
d_gene: TRBD1; len: 15; v_gene: TRBV27; j_gene: TRBJ1-6; abundance: .; CDR3aa: CASSLSRQGGSPLHF; CDR3nt: TGTGCCAGCAGTTTATCGAGACAGGGTGGTTCACCCCTCCACTTT
d_gene: TRBD1; len: 16; v_gene: TRBV24-1; j_gene: TRBJ2-5; abundance: .; CDR3aa: CATSDSGTGGYGTQYF; CDR3nt: TGTGCCACCAGTGATTCGGGGACAGGGGGCTACGGGACCCAGTACTTC
d_gene: TRBD1; len: 14; v_gene: TRBV11-2; j_gene: TRBJ2-5; abundance: .; CDR3aa: CASSLTRQGKTQYF; CDR3nt: TGTGCCAGCAGCTTAACCCGACAGGGGAAGACCCAGTACTTC
d_gene: TRBD1; len: 20; v_gene: TRBV6-6; j_gene: TRBJ1-5; abundance: .; CDR3aa: CASSSEFWDRAAQSNQPQHF; CDR3nt: TGTGCCAGCAGCTCGGAGTTTTGGGACAGGGCCGCCCAGAGCAATCAGCCCCAGCATTTT
d_gene: .; len: 15; v_gene: TRBV7-9; j_gene: TRBJ2-2; abundance: few; CDR3aa: CASSLLMTDTGELFF; CDR3nt: TGTGCCAGCAGCCTTCTCATGACAGACACCGGGGAGCTGTTTTTT
d_gene: TRBD2; len: 13; v_gene: TRBV11-1; j_gene: TRBJ2-5; abundance: .; CDR3aa: CASSSGGPETQYF; CDR3nt: TGTGCCAGCAGCTCGGGGGGGCCCGAGACCCAGTACTTC
d_gene: .; len: 15; v_gene: TRBV5-4; j_gene: TRBJ2-5; abundance: .; CDR3aa: CASSSPTGSPETQYF; CDR3nt: TGTGCCAGCAGCTCTCCGACAGGATCTCCAGAGACCCAGTACTTC
d_gene: .; len: 14; v_gene: TRBV7-2; j_gene: TRBJ2-3; abundance: .; CDR3aa: CASSLGGLTDTQYF; CDR3nt: TGTGCCAGCAGCTTAGGAGGACTAACGGATACGCAGTATTTT
d_gene: .; len: 15; v_gene: TRBV27; j_gene: TRBJ1-1; abundance: .; CDR3aa: CASSWQGGRDTEAFF; CDR3nt: TGTGCCAGCAGTTGGCAGGGAGGGAGGGACACTGAAGCTTTCTTT
d_gene: TRBD2; len: 17; v_gene: TRBV30; j_gene: TRBJ2-2; abundance: .; CDR3aa: CAWTPRLAGPTTGELFF; CDR3nt: TGTGCCTGGACCCCGAGGCTAGCGGGACCTACCACCGGGGAGCTGTTTTTT